The rows below give T cell receptor beta chains drawn from one sample of a study of blood T cell repertoires in COVID-19. Repertoires were generated with immunoSEQ multiplex PCR, while TCRdb's copy carries only in-frame clones and drops some. Of some 96,000 clones in the sample, around nine tenths are singletons; the top ten hold over 9%. The sample taken for sequencing was peripheral blood. Receptors originate from a man aged 50 to 60 with acute or convalescent COVID-19. Both conserved end residues are trimmed from each CDR3. A D gene is named only where the DNA matches it firmly.

TRBJ1-1	.	TRBV5-1	ASSLEGSQNTEAF
TRBJ2-2	.	TRBV5-1	ASSSAPRGNTGELF
TRBJ1-4	TRBD1	TRBV6-4	ASSLWTGDEKLF
TRBJ1-3	.	TRBV6-5	ASRRDSSGNTIY
TRBJ1-3	.	TRBV10-3	AISEQQVGNTIY
TRBJ2-1	TRBD2	TRBV11-2	ASSGSGRDIRDEQF
TRBJ1-2	.	TRBV27	ASSFRGNYGYT
TRBJ1-6	TRBD1	TRBV2	ASSEIGTGIYNSPLH
TRBJ1-4	.	TRBV11-2	ASSGTQGTGEKLF
TRBJ2-2	TRBD1	TRBV19	ASSIDGTGAGELF
TRBJ1-2	TRBD1	TRBV19	ASSSAGRGDYGYT
TRBJ2-7	.	TRBV5-4	ASSSGAGEQY
TRBJ1-5	TRBD1	TRBV4-2	ASSQFGQGNQPQH
TRBJ1-2	.	TRBV5-1	ASSLTGHAQQEYGYT
TRBJ1-2	.	TRBV4-2	ASSQDNRADYGYT
TRBJ2-1	TRBD2	TRBV5-1	ASSLLAGVGLNEQF
TRBJ1-5	.	TRBV2	ASSQQGNQPQH
TRBJ1-4	.	TRBV2	ASSDSGEKLF
TRBJ2-5	TRBD2	TRBV15	ATSRGVGNGRASETQY
TRBJ2-6	.	TRBV6-5	ASSYAGDSGANVLT
TRBJ2-2	.	TRBV5-1	ASSLDGIGTGELF
TRBJ1-5	.	TRBV6-5	ASSYSRDQPQH
TRBJ2-7	TRBD1	TRBV7-9	ASSLTGLHYEQY
TRBJ2-7	TRBD2	TRBV10-1	ASSHGLAGVYEQY
TRBJ1-5	.	TRBV6-5	ASSRGEGVGQPQH
TRBJ2-3	.	TRBV2	ASSQDGASTDTQY
TRBJ1-5	.	TRBV7-9	ASSSSAVGNQPQH
TRBJ1-1	.	TRBV6-4	ASSDPDLDTEAF
TRBJ2-1	.	TRBV3-1/TRBV3-2	ASSQVRRTVGGNEQF